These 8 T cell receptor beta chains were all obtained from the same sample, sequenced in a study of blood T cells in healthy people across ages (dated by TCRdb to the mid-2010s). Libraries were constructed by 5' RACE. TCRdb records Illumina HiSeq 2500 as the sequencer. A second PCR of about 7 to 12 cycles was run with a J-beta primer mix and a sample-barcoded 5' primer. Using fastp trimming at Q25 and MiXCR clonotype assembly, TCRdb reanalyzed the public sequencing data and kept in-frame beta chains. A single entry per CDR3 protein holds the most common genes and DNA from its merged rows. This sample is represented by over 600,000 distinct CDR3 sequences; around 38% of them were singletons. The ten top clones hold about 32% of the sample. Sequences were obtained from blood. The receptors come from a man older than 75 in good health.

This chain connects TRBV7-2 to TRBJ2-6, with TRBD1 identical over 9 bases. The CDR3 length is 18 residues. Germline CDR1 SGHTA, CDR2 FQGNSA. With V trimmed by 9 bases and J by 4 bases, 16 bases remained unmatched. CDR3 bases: TGTGCCAGTTGCTTTTATGGGACAGGGTCTGCGGGGGCCAACGTCCTGACTTTC. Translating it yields CASCFYGTGSAGANVLTF. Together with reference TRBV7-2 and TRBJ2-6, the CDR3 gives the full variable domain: GAGVSQSPSNKVTEKGKDVELRCDPISGHTALYWYRQSLGQGLEFLIYFQGNSAPDKSGLPSDRFSAERTGGSVSTLTIQRTQQEDSAVYLCASCFYGTGSAGANVLTFGAGSRLTVL.

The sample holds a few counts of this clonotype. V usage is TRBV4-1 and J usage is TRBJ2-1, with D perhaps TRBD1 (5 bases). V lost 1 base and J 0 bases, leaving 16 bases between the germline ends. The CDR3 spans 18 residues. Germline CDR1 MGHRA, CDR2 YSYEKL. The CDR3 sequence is CASSQVSGALSSYNEQFF. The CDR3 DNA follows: TGCGCCAGCAGCCAAGTTTCTGGGGCCCTTAGCTCCTACAATGAGCAGTTCTTC.

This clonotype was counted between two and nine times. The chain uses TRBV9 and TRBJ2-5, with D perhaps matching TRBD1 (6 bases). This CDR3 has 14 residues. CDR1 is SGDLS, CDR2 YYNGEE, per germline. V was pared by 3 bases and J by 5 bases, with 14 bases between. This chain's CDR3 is CASSETGSGETQYF. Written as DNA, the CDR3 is TGTGCCAGCAGCGAAACAGGGTCAGGGGAGACCCAGTACTTC. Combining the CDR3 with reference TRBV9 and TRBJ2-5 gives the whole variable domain DSGVTQTPKHLITATGQRVTLRCSPRSGDLSVYWYQQSLDQGLQFLIQYYNGEERAKGNILERFSAQQFPDLHSELNLSSLELGDSALYFCASSETGSGETQYFGPGTRLLVL.

The DNA of the CDR3 is TGCGCCAGCAGCGCGGCCGGGACTGTTGAGCAGTACTTC. Amino acids: CASSAAGTVEQYF. J is TRBJ2-5 and V is TRBV5-1; D is perhaps TRBD2 (6 bases). This CDR3 is built from 13 residues. CDR1 SGHRS and CDR2 YFSETQ come from the germline V gene. Trimming pared 4 bases from V and 11 bases from J, leaving 18 bases between.

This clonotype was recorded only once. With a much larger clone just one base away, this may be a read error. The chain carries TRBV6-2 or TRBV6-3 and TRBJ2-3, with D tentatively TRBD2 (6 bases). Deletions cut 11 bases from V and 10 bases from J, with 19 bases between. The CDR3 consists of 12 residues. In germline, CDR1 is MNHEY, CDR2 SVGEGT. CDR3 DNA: TGTGCCGGCACCACACGGGGGTGGTCGCAGTATTTT. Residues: CAGTTRGWSQYF.

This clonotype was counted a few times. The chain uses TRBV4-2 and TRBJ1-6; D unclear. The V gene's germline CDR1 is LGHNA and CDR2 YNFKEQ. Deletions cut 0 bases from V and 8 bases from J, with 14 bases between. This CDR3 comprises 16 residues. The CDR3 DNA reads TGTGCCAGCAGCCAAGATCCGATCGGACGGGATTCACCCCTCCACTTT. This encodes CASSQDPIGRDSPLHF.

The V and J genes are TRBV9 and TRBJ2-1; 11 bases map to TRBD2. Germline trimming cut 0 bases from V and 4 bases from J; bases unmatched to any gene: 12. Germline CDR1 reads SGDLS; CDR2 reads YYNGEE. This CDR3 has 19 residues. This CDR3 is CASSVATGQGLAAYNEQFF. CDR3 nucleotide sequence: TGTGCCAGCAGCGTAGCTACGGGGCAGGGACTAGCGGCTTACAATGAGCAGTTCTTC.

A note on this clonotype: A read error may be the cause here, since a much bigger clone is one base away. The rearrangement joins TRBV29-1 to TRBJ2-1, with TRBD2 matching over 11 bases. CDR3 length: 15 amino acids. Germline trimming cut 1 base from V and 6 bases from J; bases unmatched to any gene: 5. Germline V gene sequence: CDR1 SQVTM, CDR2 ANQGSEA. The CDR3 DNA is TGCAGCGTTGAAGCCCGACTAGCGGGGAGCAATGAGCAGTTCTTC. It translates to CSVEARLAGSNEQFF.